This TCR beta chain stems from a study of T cells in Graves' hyperthyroidism and ophthalmopathy. The study's findings and limits: The majority of expanded thyroid clonotypes above 0.001 also appeared in blood.

This clonotype was counted ten times or more. Its antigen is not known. Amplification of TCR beta CDR3 regions was performed using RNA transcripts as template. The HTBI primer set was used in a first-round RT-PCR of the TCR CDR3. TCRdb reanalysed the multiplex PCR reads using MiXCR and keeps one entry per CDR3 protein. The sample contains under 650,000 distinct CDR3 sequences, roughly 17% of which appear only once. For Graves' hyperthyroidism to be stable, ophthalmopathy could not progress within 18 months. Patients aged 18 to 65 had newly diagnosed hyperthyroidism of under 2 months' duration. Orbital computed tomography and thyroid ultrasound, together with serum TRAb and thyroxine and clinical symptoms, were used for diagnoses. Material: blood. The clonotype was recovered from a woman in her thirties with Graves' hyperthyroidism.

As DNA, the CDR3 is TGTGCCAGCAGCCAAGCCGCAGGGAGGGATGGCTACACCTTC. Amino acids: CASSQAAGRDGYTF. The chain links TRBV3-1 to TRBJ1-2; weak D call: TRBD1 (5 bases). CDR3 length: 14 residues. Trimming stripped 1 base from V and 6 bases from J, with 12 bases between. Germline CDR1 reads LGHDT; CDR2 reads YNNKEL (reference sequence).